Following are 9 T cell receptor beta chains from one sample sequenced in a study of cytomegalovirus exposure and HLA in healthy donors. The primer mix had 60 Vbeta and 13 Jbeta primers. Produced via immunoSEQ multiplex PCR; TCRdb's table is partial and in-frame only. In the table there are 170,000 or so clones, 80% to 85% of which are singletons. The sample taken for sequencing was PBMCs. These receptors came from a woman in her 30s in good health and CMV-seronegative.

This chain's CDR3 is CASSLVSDRVPTGELFF. CDR3 nucleotide sequence: TGTGCCAGCAGCTTAGTCAGTGACAGGGTACCCACCGGGGAGCTGTTTTTT. The chain couples TRBV7-9 to TRBJ2-2, with TRBD1 identical over 7 bases. Germline V gene sequence: CDR1 SEHNR, CDR2 FQNEAQ (reference sequence). The CDR3 consists of 17 residues. The trim removed 1 base at V and 4 bases at J, leaving 9 bases unmatched.

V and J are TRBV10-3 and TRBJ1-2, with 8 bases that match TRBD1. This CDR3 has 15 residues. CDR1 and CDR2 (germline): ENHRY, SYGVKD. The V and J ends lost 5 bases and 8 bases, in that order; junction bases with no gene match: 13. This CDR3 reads CAISLGQGKGYGYTF. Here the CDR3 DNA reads TGTGCCATCAGTCTCGGACAGGGAAAGGGCTACGGCTACACCTTC.

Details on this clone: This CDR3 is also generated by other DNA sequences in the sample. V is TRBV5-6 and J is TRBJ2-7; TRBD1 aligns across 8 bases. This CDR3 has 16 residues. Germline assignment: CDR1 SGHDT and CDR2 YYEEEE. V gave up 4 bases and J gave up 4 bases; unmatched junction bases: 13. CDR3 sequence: CASSLPVGQGLYEQYF. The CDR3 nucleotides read TGTGCCAGCAGCCTACCCGTCGGACAGGGCCTGTACGAGCAGTACTTC.

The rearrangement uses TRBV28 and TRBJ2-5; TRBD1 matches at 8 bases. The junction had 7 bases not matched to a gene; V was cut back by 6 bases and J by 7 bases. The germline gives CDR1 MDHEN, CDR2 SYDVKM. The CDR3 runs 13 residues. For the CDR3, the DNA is TGTGCCAGCAGGCTGACAGGGGCAGCGACCCAGTACTTC. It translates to CASRLTGAATQYF.

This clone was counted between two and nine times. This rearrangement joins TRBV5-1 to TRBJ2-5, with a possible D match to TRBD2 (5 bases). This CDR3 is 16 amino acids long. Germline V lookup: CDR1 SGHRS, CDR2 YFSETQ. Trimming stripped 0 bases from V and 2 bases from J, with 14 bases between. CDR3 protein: CASSLEDSGLQETQYF. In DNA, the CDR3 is TGCGCCAGCAGCTTGGAGGATTCGGGATTACAAGAGACCCAGTACTTC.

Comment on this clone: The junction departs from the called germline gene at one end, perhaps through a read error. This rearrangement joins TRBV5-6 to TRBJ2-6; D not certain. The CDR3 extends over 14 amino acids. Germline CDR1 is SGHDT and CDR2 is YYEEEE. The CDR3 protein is CASSLGLEANGLTF. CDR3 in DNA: TGTGCCAGCAGCTTGGGCCTAGAGGCCAACGGCCTGACTTTC.

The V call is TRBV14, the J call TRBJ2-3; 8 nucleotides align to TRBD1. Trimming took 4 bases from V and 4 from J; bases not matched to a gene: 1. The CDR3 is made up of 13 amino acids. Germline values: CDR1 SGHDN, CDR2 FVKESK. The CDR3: CASSRQGPDTQYF. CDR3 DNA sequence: TGTGCCAGCAGCCGACAGGGGCCAGATACGCAGTATTTT.

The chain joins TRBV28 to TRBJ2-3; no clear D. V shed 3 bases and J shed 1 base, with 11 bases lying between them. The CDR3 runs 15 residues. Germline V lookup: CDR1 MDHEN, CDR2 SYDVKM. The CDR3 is CASSFLEMGTDTQYF. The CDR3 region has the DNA TGTGCCAGCAGTTTTCTTGAGATGGGCACAGATACGCAGTATTTT.

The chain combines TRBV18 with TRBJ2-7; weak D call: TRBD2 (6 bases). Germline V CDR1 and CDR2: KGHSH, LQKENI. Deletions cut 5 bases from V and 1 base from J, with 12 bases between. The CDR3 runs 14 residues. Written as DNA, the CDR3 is TGTGCCAGCTCAGACGGGACTGGGTCCTACGAGCAGTACTTC. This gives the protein CASSDGTGSYEQYF.